The 11 T cell receptor beta chains given below trace back to one sample, sequenced in a study of vaccination effects on CD4 cells after COVID-19. This table comes from immunoSEQ multiplex PCR, and its TCRdb copy is limited to in-frame clones, with some not included. The sample carries tens of thousands of clones, approximately 73% recorded once. No antigens are known for them. Prior to sequencing, the ViraFEST assay stimulated PBMC with viral peptide pools, which expanded the antigen-specific CD4+ T cells. When less than 13 days of culture had elapsed, CD4+ T cells were isolated. Between March and December 2020, the person had a SARS-CoV-2 infection that PCR confirmed. The source was CD4+ T cells from PBMCs cultured with a peptide pool, collected before COVID-19 vaccination. These receptors came from a human donor who had a prior SARS-CoV-2 infection.

The chain has TRBV9 and TRBJ2-7; 11 positions agree with TRBD1. Germline V lookup: CDR1 SGDLS, CDR2 YYNGEE. This CDR3 spans 14 amino acids. With V trimmed by 4 bases and J by 6 bases, 6 bases remained unmatched. The CDR3 DNA follows: TGTGCCAGCAGCCGACGGGACAGGGGGTTCGAGCAGTACTTC. Protein: CASSRRDRGFEQYF.

This clone was detected only a few times. J is TRBJ1-2 and V is TRBV4-2, with TRBD1 matching over 8 bases. The CDR3 runs to 15 residues. Germline-derived CDR1 and CDR2 are LGHNA and YNFKEQ. The V gene end was trimmed by 0 bases and the J gene end by 9 bases; junction bases not matched to a gene: 9. CDR3 residues: CASSQDAGQGRSYTF. CDR3 bases: TGTGCCAGCAGCCAAGACGCTGGACAGGGACGAAGCTACACCTTC.

This chain joins TRBV4-3 and TRBJ2-1; no clear D gene. The CDR3 extends over 17 amino acids. V lost 1 base and J 1 base, leaving 14 bases between the germline ends. Germline values: CDR1 LGHNA, CDR2 YSLEER. CDR3 nucleotide sequence: TGCGCCAGCAGCCAAGTGATGTTGGGTCCTTCCTACAATGAGCAGTTCTTC. This translates into CASSQVMLGPSYNEQFF.

The rearrangement joins TRBV2 to TRBJ2-5; D remains unclear. V was clipped by 2 bases and J by 5 bases, with 9 bases between them. The CDR3 length is 13 residues. Germline values: CDR1 SNHLY, CDR2 FYNNEI. CDR3 coding DNA: TGTGCCAGCAGTGAACAAAAATGGGAGACCCAGTACTTC. Encoded protein: CASSEQKWETQYF.

This clone was seen only a few times. CDR3 in amino acids: CASRASGTGGGYTF. The CDR3 nucleotides read TGTGCCAGCAGAGCCTCCGGGACAGGTGGTGGCTACACCTTC. The rearrangement joins TRBV2 to TRBJ1-2; TRBD1 matches 8 bases. The CDR3 extends over 14 amino acids. Germline CDR1 and CDR2: SNHLY and FYNNEI. Trimming took 6 bases from V and 7 from J; bases not matched to a gene: 10.

The chain uses TRBV11-3 and TRBJ2-1; 12 bases map to TRBD2. Trimming at V came to 2 bases and at J to 4 bases, leaving 3 bases not matched to a gene. The germline gives CDR1 SGHNT, CDR2 YENEEA. This CDR3 spans 16 amino acids. The CDR3: CASSLLAGGPYNEQFF. In nucleotides, the CDR3 is TGTGCCAGCAGCTTACTAGCGGGAGGGCCTTACAATGAGCAGTTCTTC.

The chain uses TRBV3-1 (or the pseudogene TRBV3-2) and TRBJ2-2; D possibly corresponds to TRBD2 (5 bases). Trimming stripped 1 base from V and 6 bases from J, with 9 bases between. Germline loops: CDR1 LGHDT, CDR2 YNNKEL (reference sequence). The CDR3 has 14 amino acids. The CDR3: CASSQAGFAGELFF. CDR3 in DNA: TGTGCCAGCAGCCAAGCGGGGTTCGCCGGGGAGCTGTTTTTT.

V usage is TRBV7-8 and J usage is TRBJ2-7, with a weak D call TRBD2 (5 bases). V was pared by 4 bases and J by 3 bases, with 16 bases between. CDR3 length: 15 amino acids. Germline V gene lookup returns CDR1 SGHVS and CDR2 FQNEAQ. The DNA for the CDR3 is TGTGCCAGCAGCTCCAGACCCCAGCGGAACTACGAGCAGTACTTC. The encoded protein is CASSSRPQRNYEQYF.

This rearrangement joins TRBV19 to TRBJ1-1, with D possibly TRBD1 on 6 matching bases. V was cut by 9 bases and J by 4 bases, with 9 bases left in between. The germline V gene encodes CDR1 LNHDA and CDR2 SQIVND (reference sequence). The CDR3 is 11 amino acids. CDR3 nucleotides: TGTGCCAGCAGGGGAGTCACTGAAGCTTTCTTT. It yields the protein CASRGVTEAFF.

This clone appeared a few times. The CDR3 DNA sequence: TGTGCCAGCAGTAGCTACATGAACACTGAAGCTTTCTTT. Amino acid sequence: CASSSYMNTEAFF. V and J are TRBV28 and TRBJ1-1; D is uncertain. Trimming cost V 5 bases and J 0 bases, with 7 bases left between them. The CDR3 covers 13 residues. Germline CDR1 MDHEN, CDR2 SYDVKM. Variable domain in full (rest from reference TRBV28 and TRBJ1-1): DVKVTQSSRYLVKRTGEKVFLECVQDMDHENMFWYRQDPGLGLRLIYFSYDVKMKEKGDIPEGYSVSREKKERFSLILESASTNQTSMYLCASSSYMNTEAFFGQGTRLTVV.

A remark on this clone: The identical CDR3 is also encoded by other nucleotide sequences in the sample. J is TRBJ1-2 and V is TRBV20-1; 9 positions agree with TRBD1. CDR3 length equals 11 residues. The V gene's germline CDR1 is DFQATT and CDR2 SNEGSKA (reference sequence). The V gene end was trimmed by 5 bases and the J gene end by 8 bases; junction bases not matched to a gene: 3. The CDR3 spells CSAWDRAGYTF. Written as DNA, the CDR3 is TGCAGTGCTTGGGACAGGGCGGGCTACACCTTC.